The T cell receptor (beta chain) described here comes from a study of blood T cell repertoires in COVID-19. In the study overall: Sample material is recorded as cDNA or gDNA derived from T cells, B-cell-depleted T cells, or PBMCs.

This CDR3 is built from 15 residues. The junction had 4 bases not matched to a gene; V was cut back by 0 bases and J by 7 bases. Germline lookup yields CDR1 SGHRS and CDR2 YFSETQ. Authors' methods: Nucleated cell number was recorded as an estimate derived from reference gene primer amplification. TCRdb's copy holds only in-frame clones and misses some; the assay was immunoSEQ multiplex PCR. V and J calls and clone size are copied from that table; D and trimming were computed from the DNA. The table includes 40,000 to 60,000 clones, more than 75% detected once. A note on this clone: Other DNA sequences within the sample encode an identical CDR3.

Input material: peripheral blood. V and J are TRBV5-1 and TRBJ2-1; 10 positions agree with TRBD2. This clonotype was obtained from a human donor in a cohort sampled during active COVID-19. The CDR3 DNA reads as TGCGCCAGCAGCTTGGTCCTAGCGGGAGAAAATGAGCAGTTCTTC. Translation gives CASSLVLAGENEQFF.